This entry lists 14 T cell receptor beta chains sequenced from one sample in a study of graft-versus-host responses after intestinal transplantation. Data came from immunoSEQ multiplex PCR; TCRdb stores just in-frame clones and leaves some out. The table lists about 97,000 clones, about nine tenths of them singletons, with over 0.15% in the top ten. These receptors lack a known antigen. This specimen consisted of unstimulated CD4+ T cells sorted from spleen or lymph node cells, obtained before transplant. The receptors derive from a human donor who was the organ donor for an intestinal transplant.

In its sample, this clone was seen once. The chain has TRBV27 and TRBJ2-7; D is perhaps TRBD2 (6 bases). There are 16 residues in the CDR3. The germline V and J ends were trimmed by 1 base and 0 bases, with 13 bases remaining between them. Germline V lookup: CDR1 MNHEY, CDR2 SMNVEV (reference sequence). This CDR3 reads CASSLFGVGSSYEQYF. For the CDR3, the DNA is TGTGCCAGCAGTTTATTTGGTGTCGGGAGCTCCTACGAGCAGTACTTC.

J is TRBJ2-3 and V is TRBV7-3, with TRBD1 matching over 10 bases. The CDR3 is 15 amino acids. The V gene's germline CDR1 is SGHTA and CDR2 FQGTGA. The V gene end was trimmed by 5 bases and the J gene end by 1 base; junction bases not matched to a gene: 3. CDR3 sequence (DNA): TGTGCCAGCAGCAGGGACAGGGGCGGCACAGATACGCAGTATTTT. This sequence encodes CASSRDRGGTDTQYF.

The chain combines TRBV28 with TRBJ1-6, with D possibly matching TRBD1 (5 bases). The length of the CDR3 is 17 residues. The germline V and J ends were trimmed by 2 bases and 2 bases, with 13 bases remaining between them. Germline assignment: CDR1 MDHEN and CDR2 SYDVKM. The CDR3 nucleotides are TGTGCCAGCAGTTTAATTCAGGGTAACACCTATAATTCACCCCTCCACTTT. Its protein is CASSLIQGNTYNSPLHF.

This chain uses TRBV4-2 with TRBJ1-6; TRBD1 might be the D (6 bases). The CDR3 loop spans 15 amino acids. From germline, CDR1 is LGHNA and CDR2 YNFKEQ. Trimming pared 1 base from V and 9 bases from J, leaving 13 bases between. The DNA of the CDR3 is TGTGCCAGCAGCCAAGGACAGGTTGGAGGTTCACCCCTCCACTTT. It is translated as CASSQGQVGGSPLHF.

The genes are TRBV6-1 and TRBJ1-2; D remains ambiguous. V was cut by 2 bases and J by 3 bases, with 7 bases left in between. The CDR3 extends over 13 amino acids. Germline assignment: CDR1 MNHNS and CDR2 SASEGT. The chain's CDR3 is CASSERRDYGYTF. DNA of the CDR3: TGTGCCAGCAGTGAAAGACGGGACTATGGCTACACCTTC.

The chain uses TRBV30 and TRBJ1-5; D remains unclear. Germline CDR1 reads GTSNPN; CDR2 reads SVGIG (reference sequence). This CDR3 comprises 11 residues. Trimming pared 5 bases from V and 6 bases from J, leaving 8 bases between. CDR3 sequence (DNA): TGTGCCTGGGGTTCGGGTCAGCCCCAGCATTTT. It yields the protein CAWGSGQPQHF.

CDR3 bases: TGCGCCAGCAGCCAAGTTTGGAGTAGCGACCGAATAGAGACCCAGTACTTC. Its translation is CASSQVWSSDRIETQYF. V and J are TRBV4-1 and TRBJ2-5, with D perhaps TRBD2 (5 bases). V shed 1 base and J shed 4 bases, with 19 bases lying between them. The CDR3 sequence is 17 residues long. Germline CDR1 and CDR2: MGHRA and YSYEKL.

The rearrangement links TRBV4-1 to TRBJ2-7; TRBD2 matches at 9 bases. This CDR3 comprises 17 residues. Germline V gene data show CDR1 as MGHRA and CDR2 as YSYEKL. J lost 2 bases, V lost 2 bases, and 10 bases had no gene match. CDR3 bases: TGCGCCAGCAGCCAAAACCATGCTGCGGGGGGGGCCTACGAGCAGTACTTC. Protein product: CASSQNHAAGGAYEQYF.

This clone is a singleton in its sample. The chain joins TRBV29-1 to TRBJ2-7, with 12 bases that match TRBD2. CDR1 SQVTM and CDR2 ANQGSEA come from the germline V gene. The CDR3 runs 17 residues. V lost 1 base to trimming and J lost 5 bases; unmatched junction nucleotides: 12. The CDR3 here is CSVEGRPSSGGANEQYF. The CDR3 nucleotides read TGCAGCGTTGAAGGGCGCCCATCTAGCGGGGGGGCCAACGAGCAGTACTTC.

The CDR3 nucleotides are TGTGCCAGCAGCTTAACAGCGGGGGCGGCCCAGTACTTC. Translated, it gives CASSLTAGAAQYF. V usage is TRBV7-3 and J usage is TRBJ2-5; 8 bases map to TRBD2. CDR1 is SGHTA, CDR2 FQGTGA, per germline. The CDR3 contains 13 residues. Losses at the gene ends were 0 bases for V and 9 bases for J; bases not matched to a gene: 3.

DNA of the CDR3: TGTGCCAGCGCCCATGGTAGCTCCTACGAGCAGTACTTC. This codes for CASAHGSSYEQYF. The chain couples TRBV18 to TRBJ2-7; D uncertain. The CDR3 spans 13 residues. V gave up 8 bases and J gave up 0 bases, with 11 bases separating them. The V gene's germline CDR1 is KGHSH and CDR2 LQKENI. The whole variable domain, filled in from reference TRBV18 and TRBJ2-7, reads NAGVMQNPRHLVRRRGQEARLRCSPMKGHSHVYWYRQLPEEGLKFMVYLQKENIIDESGMPKERFSAEFPKEGPSILRIQQVVRGDSAAYFCASAHGSSYEQYFGPGTRLTVT.

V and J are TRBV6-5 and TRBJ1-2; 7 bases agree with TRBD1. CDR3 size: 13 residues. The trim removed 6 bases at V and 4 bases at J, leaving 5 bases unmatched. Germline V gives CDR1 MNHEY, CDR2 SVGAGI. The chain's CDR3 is CASRPGQSYGYTF. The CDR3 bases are TGTGCCAGCAGACCGGGACAGAGCTATGGCTACACCTTC.

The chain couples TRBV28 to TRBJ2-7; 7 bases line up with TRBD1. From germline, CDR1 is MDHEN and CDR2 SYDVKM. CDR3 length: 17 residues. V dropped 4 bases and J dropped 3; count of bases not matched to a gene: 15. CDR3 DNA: TGTGCCAGCAGTTCAAAACCGGGACAGACGTTCTACTACGAGCAGTACTTC. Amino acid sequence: CASSSKPGQTFYYEQYF. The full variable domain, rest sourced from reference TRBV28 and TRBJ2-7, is DVKVTQSSRYLVKRTGEKVFLECVQDMDHENMFWYRQDPGLGLRLIYFSYDVKMKEKGDIPEGYSVSREKKERFSLILESASTNQTSMYLCASSSKPGQTFYYEQYFGPGTRLTVT.

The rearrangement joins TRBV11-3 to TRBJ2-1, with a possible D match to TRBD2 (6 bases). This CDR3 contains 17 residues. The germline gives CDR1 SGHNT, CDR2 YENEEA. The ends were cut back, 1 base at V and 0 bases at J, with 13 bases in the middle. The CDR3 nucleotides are TGTGCCAGCAGCTTAGGAACGGGGGTAGACTCCTACAATGAGCAGTTCTTC. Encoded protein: CASSLGTGVDSYNEQFF.